This paragraph covers one T cell receptor (beta chain) sequence. The antigen is undetermined. This sequence may be a read error, since a much larger clone differs from it by one base. The data were taken from a study of human T cells and chemical hapten exposure. At the level of the study: Researchers reported sensitizing a roughly 2 cm by roughly 2 cm upper inner arm skin site with 2% DPC. Mostly female, the patients presented with alopecia areata, totalis or universalis.

Time point described: patch test 1, 2 weeks after DPC sensitization. Treatment indicated: therapeutic diphenylcyclopropenone sensitization with weekly scalp DPC. The study's findings and limits: Sensitizing with DPC caused no change in TCRs above 1 in 1000 frequency.

As processed by the authors: Counts of TCRs in each sample centred on a median of around 99,000 and extended from approximately 25,000 to 650,000. Each CDR3 protein is one row after TCRdb ran MiXCR on the RACE reads. The authors' filters were not applied to this entry. Among approximately 80,000 distinct CDR3 sequences listed, roughly a tenth were seen once. Germline V gives CDR1 LGHDT, CDR2 YNNKEL (reference sequence). The CDR3 length is 16 residues. Trimming took off 4 bases at V and 0 bases at J, with 15 bases between the two ends. The rearrangement joins TRBV3-1 to TRBJ1-1, with D unresolved. The source material was whole blood, sampled in connection with sensitization to the hapten diphenylcyclopropenone (DPC). The TCR comes from a woman aged 50 to 60 with alopecia areata. Some clones in this sample may be carry-over from other donors' samples. The CDR3 region has the DNA TGTGCCAGCAGCCGAGATATGTCCTTAATGAACACTGAAGCTTTCTTT. Its translation is CASSRDMSLMNTEAFF.